This T cell receptor (beta chain) appears in the sequencing data of a study of HIV-infected patients and healthy controls. Around 530 ng RNA was reverse transcribed with alpha and beta constant-region primers. Each of the alpha and beta chains got its own library through chain-specific third strand synthesis with indices. TCRdb redid the calling of the 5' RACE reads with MiXCR, one entry per CDR3 protein. The sample has about 10,000 distinct CDR3 sequences, roughly 5.6% seen once. The repertoire came from unfractionated whole blood and reflected all unsorted peripheral T cells. After removal of 7 bases from V and 6 bases from J, the junction contained 2 bases not matched to a gene. The germline gives CDR1 KGHDR, CDR2 SFDVKD. This CDR3 contains 13 residues.

The sample was blood, taken before antiretroviral therapy. The chain has TRBV24-1 and TRBJ2-1; 10 bases agree with TRBD2. The clonotype comes from an adult with HIV infection. CDR3 sequence (DNA): TGTGCCACCAGACCTAGCGGGGGCAATGAGCAGTTCTTC. Protein: CATRPSGGNEQFF.